The TCR beta chain under discussion was sequenced for a study of cytomegalovirus exposure and HLA in healthy donors. General study findings and limits: Researchers catalogued some 160 TCR beta chains as cytomegalovirus-associated. Using the classifier, cytomegalovirus status was reportedly diagnosed with high specificity and sensitivity. As confirmed in vitro, three CMV-associated chains were specific for CMV antigens. According to a subsequent analysis, TCR clusters from the first cohort were inclined to appear together in the 110 or so validation repertoires.

Some clones are missing from TCRdb's copy, which holds only in-frame ones; the method was immunoSEQ multiplex PCR. The sample gives more than 50,000 clones, roughly 90% of which show up once; over 2% is in the top ten. Germline-derived CDR1 and CDR2 are GTSNPN and SVGIG (reference sequence). This CDR3 region has 12 residues. Concerning this clone: Its specificity is not known.

This TCR was recovered from a young woman in good health and CMV-seronegative. The specimen was PBMCs. The chain has TRBV30 and TRBJ2-3; 11 nucleotides line up with TRBD2. CDR3 coding DNA: TGTGCATCGGGACTAGCGGAAGATACGCAGTATTTT. Residues: CASGLAEDTQYF.